The entry below gives a single TCR beta chain sequence along with its context. Antigen specificity is unknown. This CDR3 region has 16 residues. V was shortened by 4 bases and J by 0 bases, with 18 bases between the two germline ends. CDR1 and CDR2 from the germline V gene are DFQATT and SNEGSKA (reference sequence). This entry comes from a study of post-analysis software for immune sequencing data. Overall study results and limits: Significantly lower normalized Chao1 diversity was found in patients with multiple sclerosis relative to controls. Several TRBV segments were more frequent in patients than controls; TRBV5-6, TRBV5-1 and TRBV20-1 belonged to this group.

Prepared TCR beta cDNA libraries contained unique molecular identifiers. Using its own MiXCR run on the PCR reads, TCRdb lists one record per CDR3 protein. The sample shows some 800,000 distinct CDR3 sequences, just over 45% of them seen only once. The source is a girl between 5 and 17 years old with multiple sclerosis. Sequencing was performed on blood. The chain carries TRBV20-1 and TRBJ1-1; possible D gene TRBD1, 6 bases. CDR3 amino acids: CSATSWGGRVNTEAFF. The DNA of the CDR3 is TGCAGTGCTACTTCATGGGGGGGGCGGGTGAACACTGAAGCTTTCTTT.